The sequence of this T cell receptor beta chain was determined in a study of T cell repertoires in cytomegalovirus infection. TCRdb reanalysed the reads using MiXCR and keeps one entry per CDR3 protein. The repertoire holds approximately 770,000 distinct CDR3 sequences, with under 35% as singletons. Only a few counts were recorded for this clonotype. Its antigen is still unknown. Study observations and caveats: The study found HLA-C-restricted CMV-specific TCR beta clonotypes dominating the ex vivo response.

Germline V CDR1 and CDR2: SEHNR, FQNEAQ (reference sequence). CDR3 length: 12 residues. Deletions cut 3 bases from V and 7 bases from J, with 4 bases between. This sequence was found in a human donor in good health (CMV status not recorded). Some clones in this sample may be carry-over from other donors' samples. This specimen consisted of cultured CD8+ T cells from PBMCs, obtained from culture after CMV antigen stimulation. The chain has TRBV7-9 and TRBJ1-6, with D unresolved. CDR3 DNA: TGTGCCAGCAGCTTTTTCAATTCACCCCTCCACTTT. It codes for CASSFFNSPLHF. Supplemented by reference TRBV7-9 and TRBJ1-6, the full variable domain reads DTGVSQNPRHKITKRGQNVTFRCDPISEHNRLYWYRQTLGQGPEFLTYFQNEAQLEKSRLLSDRFSAERPKGSFSTLEIQRTEQGDSAMYLCASSFFNSPLHFGNGTRLTVT.